The T cell receptor beta chain described here comes from a study of vaccination effects on CD4 cells after COVID-19. Study-level background: Under the ViraFEST assay, PBMC were stimulated with viral peptide pools so that antigen-specific CD4+ T cells expanded. Sequencing was performed afterwards.

The germline V gene has CDR1 SGHDN and CDR2 FVKESK. This CDR3 is built from 15 residues. Trimming took off 6 bases at V and 0 bases at J, with 14 bases between the two ends. Study results and limitations: By a late point after vaccination, infection- and vaccine-induced clones had shrunk markedly through clonal contraction.

About this clone: Its antigen is not known.

Having been cultured for roughly 10 days, the cells underwent CD4+ T cell isolation. Either the mRNA-1273 or the BNT162b2 vaccine was given to participants as two doses. A half-medium replacement with IL-2 medium was carried out on days 3 and 7. Method: immunoSEQ multiplex PCR; TCRdb's copy keeps in-frame clones and lacks some. The data contain 25,000 to 35,000 clones, 70% to 85% of them singletons. The rearrangement uses TRBV14 and TRBJ1-1; D ambiguous. The TCR sequence derives from a human donor who received a COVID-19 vaccine. The sequences come from CD4+ T cells from PBMCs cultured without peptide, collected after COVID-19 vaccination. CDR3 sequence: CASSLGSFMNTEAFF. The CDR3 nucleotides are TGTGCCAGCAGTTTGGGGTCCTTCATGAACACTGAAGCTTTCTTT. Full variable domain (outside the CDR3, taken from reference TRBV14 and TRBJ1-1): EAGVTQFPSHSVIEKGQTVTLRCDPISGHDNLYWYRRVMGKEIKFLLHFVKESKQDESGMPNNRFLAERTGGTYSTLKVQPAELEDSGVYFCASSLGSFMNTEAFFGQGTRLTVV.